Below, 28 T cell receptor beta chains from the same sample are listed, as sequenced in a study of identical twins. From the 5' RACE reads, TCRdb called clonotypes with MiXCR, one entry per CDR3 protein. The table records about 450,000 distinct CDR3 sequences, approximately 18% of them present only once. Material for sequencing was naive T cells sorted from blood. These TCRs come from a man aged 45 to 65 in good health.

This clonotype was counted between two and nine times. This sequence joins TRBV5-6 and TRBJ2-5, with D perhaps matching TRBD1 (5 bases). This CDR3 has 14 residues. V lost 3 bases and J 4 bases, leaving 13 bases between the germline ends. CDR1 and CDR2 from the germline V gene are SGHDT and YYEEEE. The CDR3 sequence is CASSSVRGIETQYF. CDR3 coding DNA: TGTGCCAGCAGCTCCGTTAGGGGAATAGAGACCCAGTACTTC.

This clonotype was picked up a small number of times. This chain uses TRBV7-2 with TRBJ2-2; 8 nucleotides align to TRBD2. Germline V gene lookup returns CDR1 SGHTA and CDR2 FQGNSA. This CDR3 has 16 residues. V was pared by 7 bases and J by 1 base, with 8 bases of the junction left unmatched. CDR3 region: CASKAGASGNTGELFF. The CDR3 bases are TGTGCCAGCAAAGCGGGGGCTAGCGGGAACACCGGGGAGCTGTTTTTT.

This clonotype has more than one count but fewer than ten. This chain links TRBV29-1 with TRBJ2-1; the match to TRBD2 covers 10 bases. The trim removed 6 bases at V and 7 bases at J, leaving 6 bases unmatched. The CDR3 totals 13 residues. Germline V CDR1 and CDR2: SQVTM, ANQGSEA. This chain's CDR3 is CSVRTSGLNEQFF. The CDR3 DNA sequence: TGCAGCGTGAGGACTAGCGGATTAAATGAGCAGTTCTTC.

This clonotype has only a few counts. The chain carries TRBV20-1 and TRBJ1-1; D unresolved. The germline V gene has CDR1 DFQATT and CDR2 SNEGSKA (reference sequence). The CDR3 runs to 12 residues. V was shortened by 6 bases and J by 6 bases, with 14 bases between the two germline ends. The CDR3: CSATTGGPEAFF. The CDR3 DNA sequence: TGCAGTGCCACTACGGGAGGCCCTGAAGCTTTCTTT.

In this sample, this clonotype turned up a few times. The chain recombines TRBV6-2 or TRBV6-3 with TRBJ2-5, with 7 bases identical to TRBD2. The CDR3 is made up of 13 amino acids. Trimming took 2 bases from V and 3 from J; bases not matched to a gene: 0. In germline, CDR1 is MNHEY, CDR2 SVGEGT. The CDR3 is CASSYGTKETQYF. The CDR3 DNA follows: TGTGCCAGCAGTTACGGGACTAAAGAGACCCAGTACTTC.

This chain joins TRBV15 and TRBJ2-1; D is unclear. The CDR3 loop spans 15 amino acids. Germline CDR1 is LNHNV and CDR2 is YYDKDF (reference sequence). V was pared by 0 bases and J by 4 bases, with 10 bases between. The CDR3 sequence is CATSRERWGYNEQFF. The CDR3 nucleotides read TGTGCCACCAGCAGAGAACGTTGGGGTTACAATGAGCAGTTCTTC.

This clonotype has only a few counts. This chain uses TRBV5-1 with TRBJ1-3; 9 bases map to TRBD1. CDR1 and CDR2 from the germline V gene are SGHRS and YFSETQ. V lost 0 bases, J lost 3 bases, and 1 base stayed unmatched. CDR3 size: 15 residues. In nucleotides, the CDR3 is TGCGCCAGCAGCTTGGGGGACAGGGATGGAAACACCATATATTTT. It specifies CASSLGDRDGNTIYF.

The chain is built from TRBV5-1 and TRBJ2-5; the match to TRBD1 covers 10 bases. Looked up from germline, CDR1 is SGHRS and CDR2 is YFSETQ. V lost 4 bases to trimming and J lost 5 bases; unmatched junction nucleotides: 8. The CDR3 has 15 amino acids. The CDR3 DNA reads as TGCGCCAGCAGCCCATGGGACAGGGGCGGGGAGACCCAGTACTTC. The encoded protein is CASSPWDRGGETQYF.

This clonotype was seen more than once but under ten times. The chain has TRBV7-2 and TRBJ1-5; unclear D gene. CDR1 and CDR2 from the germline V gene are SGHTA and FQGNSA. The CDR3 contains 12 residues. Trimming cost V 4 bases and J 4 bases, with 5 bases left between them. The CDR3 coding sequence is TGTGCCAGCAGCTCGACTAATCAGCCCCAGCATTTT. It yields the protein CASSSTNQPQHF. Variable domain in full (rest from reference TRBV7-2 and TRBJ1-5): GAGVSQSPSNKVTEKGKDVELRCDPISGHTALYWYRQSLGQGLEFLIYFQGNSAPDKSGLPSDRFSAERTGGSVSTLTIQRTQQEDSAVYLCASSSTNQPQHFGDGTRLSIL.

This clonotype was observed many times. The chain employs TRBV20-1 and TRBJ2-3; TRBD2 might be the D (7 bases). This CDR3 is 15 amino acids long. The germline V and J ends were trimmed by 2 bases and 2 bases, with 14 bases remaining between them. Germline V CDR1 and CDR2: DFQATT, SNEGSKA (reference sequence). The CDR3 loop is CSARWGGSYTDTQYF. For the CDR3, the DNA is TGCAGTGCTAGATGGGGGGGCAGTTACACAGATACGCAGTATTTT.

The V call is TRBV27, the J call TRBJ2-1; 7 bases fit TRBD1. There are 13 residues in the CDR3. Germline V gene data show CDR1 as MNHEY and CDR2 as SMNVEV (reference sequence). After removal of 3 bases from V and 9 bases from J, the junction contained 5 bases not matched to a gene. CDR3 residues: CASSFYRGSEQFF. The CDR3 bases are TGTGCCAGCAGTTTCTACAGGGGAAGTGAGCAGTTCTTC.

This clonotype was detected ten times or more. V and J are TRBV7-2 and TRBJ2-3; D may match TRBD1 or TRBD2 (5 bases each). Germline lookup yields CDR1 SGHTA and CDR2 FQGNSA. CDR3 length: 15 amino acids. V lost 1 base and J 2 bases, leaving 10 bases between the germline ends. In DNA, the CDR3 is TGTGCCAGCAGCTTAGGGGGGATTGTCACAGATACGCAGTATTTT. This encodes CASSLGGIVTDTQYF.

In this sample, this clonotype turned up many times. The genes are TRBV4-3 and TRBJ1-1, with D unclear. Germline assignment: CDR1 LGHNA and CDR2 YSLEER. V was pared by 2 bases and J by 5 bases, with 15 bases between. There are 15 residues in the CDR3. The CDR3: CASSQQRVPGTEAFF. CDR3 DNA sequence: TGCGCCAGCAGCCAACAACGGGTCCCGGGAACTGAAGCTTTCTTT.

The CDR3, as DNA: TGTGCCATCAGTGACCCCCAGGGGCGTGGTGAGACCCAGTACTTC. Amino acid sequence: CAISDPQGRGETQYF. J is TRBJ2-5 and V is TRBV10-3; weak D call: TRBD1 (6 bases). The V gene's germline CDR1 is ENHRY and CDR2 SYGVKD. V was trimmed by 3 bases and J by 5 bases, leaving 16 bases between them. This CDR3 contains 15 residues.

The genes are TRBV28 and TRBJ2-7; 11 nucleotides match TRBD2. The CDR3 has 17 amino acids. Germline loops: CDR1 MDHEN, CDR2 SYDVKM. Trimming took 4 bases from V and 2 from J; bases not matched to a gene: 10. The CDR3 loop reads CASSSGRLAGNPYEQYF. The DNA of the CDR3 is TGTGCCAGCAGTTCCGGAAGACTAGCGGGAAATCCCTACGAGCAGTACTTC.

This clonotype has a handful of counts. V and J are TRBV6-5 and TRBJ2-1; TRBD1 aligns across 10 bases. From germline, CDR1 is MNHEY and CDR2 SVGAGI. The J segment lost 3 bases and the V segment lost 4 bases, leaving 3 bases of the junction unmatched. The CDR3 has 15 amino acids. The CDR3 sequence: CASSWGQGNYNEQFF. As DNA, the CDR3 is TGTGCCAGCAGTTGGGGACAGGGGAACTACAATGAGCAGTTCTTC.

The rearrangement links TRBV4-1 to TRBJ1-1, with D hard to call. Germline assignment: CDR1 MGHRA and CDR2 YSYEKL. The CDR3 covers 16 residues. V was pared by 5 bases and J by 5 bases, with 21 bases between. CDR3 in amino acids: CASSRQRQVEVTEAFF. The CDR3, as DNA: TGCGCCAGCAGCAGGCAGAGGCAGGTCGAAGTGACTGAAGCTTTCTTT.

This clonotype was picked up a small number of times. The J gene is TRBJ1-1, the V gene TRBV20-1; the D is unclear. The germline CDR1 and CDR2 sequences are DFQATT and SNEGSKA (reference sequence). The V gene lost 1 base and the J gene lost 1 base, with 13 bases spanning the gap. CDR3 length: 15 residues. CDR3 DNA sequence: TGCAGTGCTAGAGGGCCAAATTACAGGAACACTGAAGCTTTCTTT. It specifies CSARGPNYRNTEAFF.

This chain joins TRBV7-2 and TRBJ2-1; a weak D match, TRBD2 (5 bases). Germline V gives CDR1 SGHTA, CDR2 FQGNSA. The CDR3 is 15 residues long. Trimming removed 5 bases from V and 5 bases from J, with 16 bases in between. CDR3 sequence: CASSARTSSDNEQFF. The CDR3, as DNA: TGTGCCAGCAGCGCTCGGACTTCCTCTGACAATGAGCAGTTCTTC.

CDR3 sequence (DNA): TGTGCCAGCAGAGCTAGCGGGGGGCGTGGAGATACGCAGTATTTT. This translates into CASRASGGRGDTQYF. The V call is TRBV7-2, the J call TRBJ2-3; 11 bases align to TRBD2. The trim removed 6 bases at V and 5 bases at J, leaving 7 bases unmatched. CDR3 length equals 15 residues. Germline lookup yields CDR1 SGHTA and CDR2 FQGNSA.

This clonotype showed up just a few times. The chain recombines TRBV7-6 with TRBJ2-6, with TRBD1 matching 8 bases. The J segment lost 0 bases and the V segment lost 5 bases, leaving 9 bases of the junction unmatched. This CDR3 comprises 18 residues. Germline values: CDR1 SGHVS, CDR2 FNYEAQ. The CDR3 DNA follows: TGTGCCAGCAGCCTATACAGGGGGATCGCCTCTGGGGCCAACGTCCTGACTTTC. As protein: CASSLYRGIASGANVLTF.

This clonotype was seen ten or more times. The chain joins TRBV20-1 to TRBJ2-3; TRBD2 matches at 8 bases. V dropped 4 bases and J dropped 1; count of bases not matched to a gene: 4. The CDR3 consists of 14 residues. Germline values: CDR1 DFQATT, CDR2 SNEGSKA (reference sequence). The CDR3 loop reads CSAIGRGGTDTQYF. The CDR3 DNA reads TGCAGTGCTATCGGGCGGGGGGGCACAGATACGCAGTATTTT.

The chain carries TRBV12-3 or TRBV12-4 and TRBJ1-2; D remains ambiguous. The length of the CDR3 is 15 residues. The V end was cut by 2 bases, the J end by 8 bases, with 18 bases between. The CDR3: CASSLSPNSVSGYTF. The CDR3 bases are TGTGCCAGCAGTTTATCCCCCAACTCAGTAAGCGGCTACACCTTC.

The genes are TRBV28 and TRBJ2-1; perhaps TRBD1 as D (6 bases). Deletions cut 4 bases from V and 0 bases from J, with 10 bases between. The length of the CDR3 is 15 residues. Germline V gene sequence: CDR1 MDHEN, CDR2 SYDVKM. CDR3 bases: TGTGCCAGCAGTTCGTGGACAGACTCCTACAATGAGCAGTTCTTC. Protein: CASSSWTDSYNEQFF. Using reference TRBV28 and TRBJ2-1 for the parts outside the CDR3, the full variable domain is DVKVTQSSRYLVKRTGEKVFLECVQDMDHENMFWYRQDPGLGLRLIYFSYDVKMKEKGDIPEGYSVSREKKERFSLILESASTNQTSMYLCASSSWTDSYNEQFFGPGTRLTVL.

This chain joins TRBV28 and TRBJ2-5; possible D gene TRBD1, 5 bases. This CDR3 has 17 amino acids. From germline, CDR1 is MDHEN and CDR2 SYDVKM. V was pared by 5 bases and J by 5 bases, with 24 bases between. The CDR3 sequence: CASSPLRQGSLSETQYF. The CDR3 DNA sequence: TGTGCCAGCAGTCCTCTGCGCCAGGGAAGCTTGTCGGAGACCCAGTACTTC.

This clonotype was observed many times. This chain uses TRBV4-2 with TRBJ2-1, with 10 bases fitting TRBD1. The CDR3 runs to 15 residues. The trim removed 1 base at V and 7 bases at J, leaving 4 bases unmatched. The germline V gene has CDR1 LGHNA and CDR2 YNFKEQ. In DNA, the CDR3 is TGTGCCAGCAGCCAAGGGACAGGGGGTAGGAATGAGCAGTTCTTC. Translated, it gives CASSQGTGGRNEQFF.

The V gene is TRBV12-3 or TRBV12-4, the J gene TRBJ2-1; no clear D. This CDR3 has 12 residues. V gave up 2 bases and J gave up 15 bases, with 14 bases separating them. DNA of the CDR3: TGTGCCAGCAGTTTATCTGCGGCTTTTCGGTTCTTC. Residues: CASSLSAAFRFF.

The table lists this clonotype with many counts. The rearrangement uses TRBV4-3 and TRBJ2-7; the match to TRBD2 covers 7 bases. CDR1 LGHNA and CDR2 YSLEER come from the germline V gene. V trimming: 3 bases; J trimming: 2 bases; junction bases outside the gene matches: 7. This CDR3 contains 15 residues. The CDR3 DNA reads as TGCGCCAGCAGCCAGTACGCGGGAGATACCTACGAGCAGTACTTC. Protein: CASSQYAGDTYEQYF.